These 25 T cell receptor beta chains came from one sample sequenced in a study of human T cells and chemical hapten exposure. TCRdb re-derived calls from the RACE reads in MiXCR, one entry per CDR3 protein. This table has 85,000 to 130,000 distinct CDR3 sequences, roughly an eighth appearing once. The time point here: pre-sensitization, week 0. Stated treatment: therapeutic diphenylcyclopropenone sensitization with weekly scalp DPC. Source: whole blood, taken in connection with sensitization to the hapten diphenylcyclopropenone (DPC). The receptors were gathered from a woman between 50 and 59 years old with alopecia areata. Some clones in this sample may be carry-over from other donors' samples.

This clonotype was seen only a few times. V and J are TRBV7-2 and TRBJ2-3; D not certain. V was clipped by 5 bases and J by 4 bases, with 16 bases between them. Germline V CDR1 and CDR2: SGHTA, FQGNSA. The CDR3 is 15 amino acids. Here the CDR3 reads CASSPPYQQPDTQYF. DNA of the CDR3: TGTGCCAGCAGCCCTCCCTACCAACAGCCAGATACGCAGTATTTT.

This clonotype was counted many times. The V call is TRBV12-3 or TRBV12-4, the J call TRBJ2-7; 7 nucleotides match TRBD1. V shed 7 bases and J 3 bases; nucleotides not matched to a gene: 9. This CDR3 region has 14 residues. The CDR3 coding sequence is TGTGCCAGCAACCCGACAGGGTTACGCTACGAGCAGTACTTC. Its protein product is CASNPTGLRYEQYF.

The J gene is TRBJ1-1, the V gene TRBV11-2, with D tentatively TRBD1 (5 bases). Germline V gene lookup returns CDR1 SGHAT and CDR2 FQNNGV. Trimming cost V 4 bases and J 1 base, with 19 bases left between them. The CDR3 is made up of 17 amino acids. This chain's CDR3 is CASSSLDLKGPNTEAFF. DNA for the CDR3: TGTGCCAGCAGCTCCTTGGACCTGAAGGGACCGAACACTGAAGCTTTCTTT. The variable domain in full, with the rest retrieved from reference TRBV11-2 and TRBJ1-1, is EAGVAQSPRYKIIEKRQSVAFWCNPISGHATLYWYQQILGQGPKLLIQFQNNGVVDDSQLPKDRFSAERLKGVDSTLKIQPAKLEDSAVYLCASSSLDLKGPNTEAFFGQGTRLTVV.

This clonotype was counted between two and nine times. This chain connects TRBV2 to TRBJ2-6, with 11 bases matching TRBD1. The V and J ends lost 3 bases and 1 base, in that order; junction bases with no gene match: 11. Germline lookup yields CDR1 SNHLY and CDR2 FYNNEI. The length of the CDR3 is 20 residues. The DNA of the CDR3 is TGTGCCAGCAGTGACGAGCTCGGGACAGGGGGTTGGTCTGGGGCCAACGTCCTGACTTTC. This sequence encodes CASSDELGTGGWSGANVLTF. The full variable domain, in which reference TRBV2 and TRBJ2-6 provide the parts outside the CDR3, is EPEVTQTPSHQVTQMGQEVILRCVPISNHLYFYWYRQILGQKVEFLVSFYNNEISEKSEIFDDQFSVERPDGSNFTLKIRSTKLEDSAMYFCASSDELGTGGWSGANVLTFGAGSRLTVL.

This clonotype has ten or more counts. V is TRBV6-5 and J is TRBJ1-1; D remains unclear. Germline V gene sequence: CDR1 MNHEY, CDR2 SVGAGI. The germline V and J ends were trimmed by 0 bases and 5 bases, with 10 bases remaining between them. CDR3 length: 14 amino acids. CDR3 sequence (DNA): TGTGCCAGCAGTTACTCGACCGCTAAAACTGAAGCTTTCTTT. Its translation is CASSYSTAKTEAFF.

This chain links TRBV20-1 with TRBJ2-3; 8 bases align to TRBD2. Germline assignment: CDR1 DFQATT and CDR2 SNEGSKA (reference sequence). This CDR3 comprises 16 residues. J was trimmed by 0 bases and V by 6 bases; bases with no gene match: 11. CDR3 in DNA: TGCAGTGCAACCGAACTAGCGGTCATTAGCACAGATACGCAGTATTTT. Translated, it gives CSATELAVISTDTQYF.

This clonotype was seen repeatedly, ten times or more. This chain links TRBV25-1 with TRBJ2-5; D may correspond to TRBD1 or TRBD2 (5 bases each). The CDR3 has 15 residues. CDR1 MGHDK and CDR2 SYGVNS come from the germline V gene. V lost 0 bases and J lost 3, with 11 bases in between. CDR3 in amino acids: CASSEYKGREETQYF. The CDR3 nucleotides read TGTGCCAGCAGTGAATACAAGGGGCGGGAAGAGACCCAGTACTTC.

At least ten counts were recorded for this clonotype. The V call is TRBV4-1, the J call TRBJ2-1; D is uncertain. The germline gives CDR1 MGHRA, CDR2 YSYEKL. V was cut by 2 bases and J by 3 bases, with 14 bases left in between. The CDR3 covers 16 residues. CDR3 amino acids: CASSQSAPPGYNEQFF. The CDR3 DNA reads TGCGCCAGCAGCCAATCTGCCCCCCCGGGCTACAATGAGCAGTTCTTC.

At least ten counts were recorded for this clonotype. The rearrangement uses TRBV3-1 and TRBJ2-3; no clear D gene. The ends were cut back, 6 bases at V and 3 bases at J, with 10 bases in the middle. This CDR3 comprises 13 residues. Looked up from germline, CDR1 is LGHDT and CDR2 is YNNKEL (reference sequence). CDR3 amino acids: CASRWEGTDTQYF. Written as DNA, the CDR3 is TGTGCCAGCAGGTGGGAAGGAACAGATACGCAGTATTTT.

This clonotype came up a few times. The chain recombines TRBV18 with TRBJ1-1; D is unresolved. Trimming took 1 base from V and 0 from J, leaving 6 bases between them. In germline, CDR1 is KGHSH, CDR2 LQKENI. The CDR3 consists of 14 residues. The CDR3 nucleotides read TGTGCCAGCTCACCACAGACCATGAACACTGAAGCTTTCTTT. Amino acids: CASSPQTMNTEAFF.

This clonotype was seen only a few times. The rearrangement links TRBV29-1 to TRBJ1-3; D not resolved. The CDR3 contains 12 residues. Germline V gene sequence: CDR1 SQVTM, CDR2 ANQGSEA. The V end was cut by 1 base, the J end by 4 bases, with 5 bases between. The DNA of the CDR3 is TGCAGCGTTGAAGGGACGGGAAACACCATATATTTT. It yields the protein CSVEGTGNTIYF.

There are a few counts of this clonotype. The rearrangement uses TRBV19 and TRBJ1-1, with D uncertain. Germline assignment: CDR1 LNHDA and CDR2 SQIVND (reference sequence). V lost 9 bases, J lost 3 bases, and 11 bases lay in between. This CDR3 is built from 12 residues. The chain's CDR3 is CASLTRHTEAFF. CDR3 in DNA: TGTGCCAGCCTCACCAGACACACTGAAGCTTTCTTT.

The chain carries TRBV7-9 and TRBJ2-3; the D call may be TRBD1 or TRBD2 (5 bases each). Germline V CDR1 and CDR2: SEHNR, FQNEAQ (reference sequence). This CDR3 has 15 residues. Trimming left V 7 bases short and J 3 bases short, with 17 bases between. The DNA for the CDR3 is TGTGCCAGCAATCCCGGGGCGCCACGTACAGATACGCAGTATTTT. This codes for CASNPGAPRTDTQYF. Complete variable domain (other parts from reference TRBV7-9 and TRBJ2-3): DTGVSQNPRHKITKRGQNVTFRCDPISEHNRLYWYRQTLGQGPEFLTYFQNEAQLEKSRLLSDRFSAERPKGSFSTLEIQRTEQGDSAMYLCASNPGAPRTDTQYFGPGTRLTVL.

The gene calls are TRBV24-1 and TRBJ1-4, with D hard to call. Per the germline V gene, CDR1 is KGHDR and CDR2 is SFDVKD. V was shortened by 3 bases and J by 3 bases, with 10 bases between the two germline ends. The CDR3 sequence is 15 residues long. CDR3 sequence (DNA): TGTGCCACCAGTGATGGTGGAAGCTCTAATGAAAAACTGTTTTTT. Amino acid sequence: CATSDGGSSNEKLFF.

In this sample, this clonotype turned up many times. Written as DNA, the CDR3 is TGTGCCAGCAGCCAACGTACTCGTGGGGACAGTGGGGCCTACGAGCAGTACTTC. It codes for CASSQRTRGDSGAYEQYF. The genes are TRBV4-2 and TRBJ2-7; TRBD1 matches 7 bases. The CDR3 is 18 amino acids. The V and J ends lost 2 bases and 2 bases, in that order; junction bases with no gene match: 15. The germline V gene encodes CDR1 LGHNA and CDR2 YNFKEQ.

Ten or more counts support this clonotype. DNA of the CDR3: TGCGCCAGCAGCTTGGGCGGCGGGGGCGAGACCCAGTACTTC. It codes for CASSLGGGGETQYF. The chain joins TRBV5-1 to TRBJ2-5; D may be TRBD2 (7 bases). The CDR3 loop spans 14 amino acids. Germline CDR1 SGHRS, CDR2 YFSETQ. V was shortened by 0 bases and J by 5 bases, with 11 bases between the two germline ends.

This clonotype has only a few counts. This chain uses TRBV20-1 with TRBJ2-1, with D tentatively TRBD2 (5 bases). Germline loops: CDR1 DFQATT, CDR2 SNEGSKA (reference sequence). The CDR3 contains 15 residues. V was cut by 5 bases and J by 0 bases, with 14 bases left in between. The CDR3 DNA follows: TGCAGTGCTCAAGGCGGGTCAAGCTCCTACAATGAGCAGTTCTTC. Translating gives CSAQGGSSSYNEQFF.

Remarks on this clonotype: The junction shows a germline mismatch at one end, possibly a read error. V is TRBV4-1 and J is TRBJ2-1; D not resolved. Germline-derived CDR1 and CDR2 are MGHRA and YSYEKL. The CDR3 consists of 14 residues. CDR3 protein: CAGSQDFGYNEQFF. The CDR3 DNA reads as TGCGCCGGCAGCCAAGATTTCGGTTACAATGAGCAGTTCTTC.

The J gene is TRBJ2-6, the V gene TRBV10-2; TRBD1 or TRBD2 may be the D gene (6 bases each). Trimming pared 7 bases from V and 2 bases from J, leaving 12 bases between. CDR1 is WSHSY and CDR2 is SAAADI in the germline V gene. The CDR3 sequence is 15 residues long. The CDR3 nucleotides read TGCGCCAGCATGGAGGGGGAAGCTGGGGCCAACGTCCTGACTTTC. It translates to CASMEGEAGANVLTF.

The CDR3 region is CASSSSTGLKETQYF. The CDR3 DNA is TGCGCCAGCAGCTCTTCCACAGGGCTAAAAGAGACCCAGTACTTC. The chain uses TRBV5-1 and TRBJ2-5; tentative D call: TRBD1 (6 bases). Germline CDR1 SGHRS, CDR2 YFSETQ. V was shortened by 3 bases and J by 3 bases, with 15 bases between the two germline ends. This CDR3 comprises 15 residues.

The chain is built from TRBV28 and TRBJ2-7, with TRBD1 matching over 8 bases. CDR3 size: 14 residues. CDR1 and CDR2 (germline): MDHEN, SYDVKM. V lost 6 bases to trimming and J lost 3 bases; unmatched junction nucleotides: 7. The CDR3 coding sequence is TGTGCCAGCAGGGAGGGACAGGAACTCTACGAGCAGTACTTC. Amino acid sequence: CASREGQELYEQYF.

This clonotype has more than one count but fewer than ten. The chain carries TRBV28 and TRBJ2-3; D unclear. From germline, CDR1 is MDHEN and CDR2 SYDVKM. Trimming pared 5 bases from V and 7 bases from J, leaving 13 bases between. This CDR3 comprises 13 residues. Written as DNA, the CDR3 is TGTGCCAGCAGTCCGGGCTTTTCAAATACGCAGTATTTT. Translation gives CASSPGFSNTQYF.

This clonotype was picked up a small number of times. The chain combines TRBV28 with TRBJ1-5; D is undetermined. Looked up from germline, CDR1 is MDHEN and CDR2 is SYDVKM. With 6 bases removed from V and 11 bases from J, the gap between germline ends came to 17 bases. This CDR3 contains 13 residues. This CDR3 is CASRGPALQAQHF. CDR3 bases: TGTGCCAGCAGGGGCCCGGCCCTCCAGGCCCAGCATTTT.

The rearrangement links TRBV4-3 to TRBJ2-5; D gene ambiguous. The V gene's germline CDR1 is LGHNA and CDR2 YSLEER. The ends were cut back, 1 base at V and 0 bases at J, with 3 bases in the middle. The CDR3 runs to 13 residues. This CDR3 reads CASSQGHQETQYF. CDR3 nucleotides: TGCGCCAGCAGCCAAGGCCACCAAGAGACCCAGTACTTC.

The CDR3 sequence: CASSQGTPKNIQYF. The CDR3 DNA reads TGTGCCAGCAGTCAAGGGACACCCAAAAACATTCAGTACTTC. The chain recombines TRBV28 with TRBJ2-4; D might be TRBD1 (6 bases). The CDR3 is made up of 14 amino acids. The ends were cut back, 5 bases at V and 2 bases at J, with 10 bases in the middle. CDR1 and CDR2 from the germline V gene are MDHEN and SYDVKM. Complete variable domain (other parts from reference TRBV28 and TRBJ2-4): DVKVTQSSRYLVKRTGEKVFLECVQDMDHENMFWYRQDPGLGLRLIYFSYDVKMKEKGDIPEGYSVSREKKERFSLILESASTNQTSMYLCASSQGTPKNIQYFGAGTRLSVL.